The TCR beta chain under discussion was sequenced for a study of Graves' ophthalmopathy and Graves' hyperthyroidism. For the study at large: The blood sample was drawn at first diagnosis and before any treatment. Points from the study as a whole: Predictions made by the model for ophthalmopathy progression reached 70% to 71% sensitivity and 72% to 85% specificity.

The CDR3 has 17 amino acids. The ends were cut back, 4 bases at V and 2 bases at J, with 21 bases in the middle. Germline V gives CDR1 LGHNA, CDR2 YNFKEQ. In regard to this clonotype: Its antigen remains unknown.

RNA transcripts were the template, and TCR beta CDR3 regions were amplified from them. The first round was an RT-PCR with HTBI primers, and the second round was a multiplex PCR. TCRdb ran MiXCR on the multiplex PCR reads and lists one entry per CDR3 protein. This sample carries some 350,000 distinct CDR3 sequences, approximately 18% of them seen once, and the ten largest clones take around 2.4%. Symptoms, serum thyroxine and TRAb, thyroid ultrasound, and orbital computed tomography formed the diagnostic basis. Sample: peripheral blood. This sequence originates from an adult woman with stable Graves' hyperthyroidism. V is TRBV4-2 and J is TRBJ2-7, with a weak D call TRBD1 (5 bases). CDR3 coding DNA: TGTGCCAGCAGCCCTTGGGCGGAGACAGTCCAAACCTACGAGCAGTACTTC. It translates to CASSPWAETVQTYEQYF.